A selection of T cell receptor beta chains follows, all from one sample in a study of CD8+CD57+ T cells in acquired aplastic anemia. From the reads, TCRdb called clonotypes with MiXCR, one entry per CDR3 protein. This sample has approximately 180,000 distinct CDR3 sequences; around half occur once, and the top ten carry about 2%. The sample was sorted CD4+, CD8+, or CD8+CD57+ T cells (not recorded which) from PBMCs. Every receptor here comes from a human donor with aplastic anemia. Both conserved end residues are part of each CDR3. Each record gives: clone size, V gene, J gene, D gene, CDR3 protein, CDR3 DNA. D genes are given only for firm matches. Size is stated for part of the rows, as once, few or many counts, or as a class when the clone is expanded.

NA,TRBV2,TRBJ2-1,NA,CATGHSLAYNEQFF,TGTGCTACTGGACACTCCCTTGCCTACAATGAGCAGTTCTTC
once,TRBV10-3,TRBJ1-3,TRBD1,CASTIGTVQAGDTIYF,TGTGCCTCAACAATCGGGACAGTGCAAGCTGGAGACACCATATATTTT
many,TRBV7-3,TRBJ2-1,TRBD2,CASSLRSGGGIGSLEQFF,TGTGCCAGCAGCTTAAGGAGCGGGGGGGGGATCGGTAGTCTTGAGCAGTTCTTC
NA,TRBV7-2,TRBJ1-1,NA,CASREWGITEAFF,TGTGCCAGCAGGGAATGGGGAATCACTGAAGCTTTCTTT
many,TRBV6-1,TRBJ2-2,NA,CAIRRGPDTGELFF,TGTGCCATTAGGAGGGGGCCCGACACCGGGGAGCTGTTTTTT
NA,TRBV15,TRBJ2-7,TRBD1,CATSNDRGLSYEQCF,TGTGCCACCAGCAATGACAGGGGGCTCTCCTACGAACAGTGCTTC
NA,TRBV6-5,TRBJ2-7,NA,CASSYGTSSYEQYF,TGTGCCAGCAGTTACGGGACAAGCTCCTACGAGCAGTACTTC
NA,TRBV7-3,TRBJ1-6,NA,CASSLGAAVSLHF,TGTGCCAGCAGCCTTGGGGCGGCCGTATCCCTCCACTTT
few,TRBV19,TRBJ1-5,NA,CASISARDNQPQHF,TGTGCCAGTATATCAGCCAGGGACAATCAGCCCCAGCATTTT
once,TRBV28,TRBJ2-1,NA,CASSFMSGANEQFF,TGTGCCAGCAGTTTTATGTCGGGGGCAAATGAGCAGTTCTTC
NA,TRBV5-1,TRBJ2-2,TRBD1,CASSQDRAGELFF,TGCGCCAGCAGCCAGGACAGGGCCGGGGAGCTGTTTTTT
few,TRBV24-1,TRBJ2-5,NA,CATSEDTGMRETQYF,TGTGCCACCAGTGAAGATACAGGGATGAGAGAGACCCAGTACTTC
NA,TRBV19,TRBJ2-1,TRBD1,CASSLGTGWFF,TGTGCCAGTAGTCTCGGGACAGGGTGGTTCTTC
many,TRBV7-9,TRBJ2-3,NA,CASSRGGADTQYF,TGTGCCAGCAGCCGCGGCGGTGCAGATACGCAGTATTTT
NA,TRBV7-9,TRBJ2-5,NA,CASSLTASKDTQYF,TGTGCCAGCAGCTTAACGGCTTCCAAGGATACCCAGTACTTC
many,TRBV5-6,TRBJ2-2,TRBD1,CASRRQGGNTGELFF,TGTGCCAGCAGAAGACAGGGCGGGAACACCGGGGAGCTGTTTTTT
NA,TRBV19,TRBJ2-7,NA,CASSPGRGLEQYF,TGTGCCAGTAGCCCCGGGCGGGGTCTCGAGCAGTACTTC
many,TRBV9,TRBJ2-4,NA,CASSVEPKNIQYF,TGTGCCAGCAGCGTAGAGCCCAAAAACATTCAGTACTTC